This TCR beta chain was sequenced in a study of CD8+ T cells in alopecia areata. Indicated treatment: oral pan-JAK inhibitor, 5-10 mg twice daily. Sequencing used cDNA as its template, made by extracting RNA and reverse transcribing it. Only in-frame clones appear in the TCRdb table, and some are missing; sequencing was by immunoSEQ multiplex PCR. This sample has about 190,000 clones, with under 80% found just once. Germline V CDR1 and CDR2: SGHTA, FQGNSA. The CDR3 runs to 17 residues. J gave up 5 bases and V 1 base, and 9 bases lay outside the gene matches. This clone was found once. The receptor comes from a human donor with alopecia areata. The V gene is TRBV7-2, the J gene TRBJ2-3; 10 positions match TRBD2. Sequences were derived from CD4+ T cells sorted from blood, sampled between weeks 49 and 50, from a patient treated with tofacitinib. CDR3 bases: TGTGCCAGCAGCTTAGGCTCCCTAGCGGGGGTACGAGATACGCAGTATTTT. Translated: CASSLGSLAGVRDTQYF.